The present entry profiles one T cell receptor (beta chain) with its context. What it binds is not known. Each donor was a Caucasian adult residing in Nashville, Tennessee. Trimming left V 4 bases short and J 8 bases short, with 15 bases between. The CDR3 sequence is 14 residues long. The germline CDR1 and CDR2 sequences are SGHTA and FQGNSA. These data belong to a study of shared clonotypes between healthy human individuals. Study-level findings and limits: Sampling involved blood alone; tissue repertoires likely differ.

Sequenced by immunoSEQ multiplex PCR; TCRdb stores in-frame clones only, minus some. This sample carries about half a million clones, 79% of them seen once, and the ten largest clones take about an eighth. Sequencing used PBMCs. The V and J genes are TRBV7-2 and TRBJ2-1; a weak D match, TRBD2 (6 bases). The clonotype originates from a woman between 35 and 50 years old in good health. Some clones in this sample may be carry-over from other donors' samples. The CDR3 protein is CASSYGTAVDEQFF. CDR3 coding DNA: TGTGCCAGCAGCTACGGGACTGCGGTCGATGAGCAGTTCTTC.